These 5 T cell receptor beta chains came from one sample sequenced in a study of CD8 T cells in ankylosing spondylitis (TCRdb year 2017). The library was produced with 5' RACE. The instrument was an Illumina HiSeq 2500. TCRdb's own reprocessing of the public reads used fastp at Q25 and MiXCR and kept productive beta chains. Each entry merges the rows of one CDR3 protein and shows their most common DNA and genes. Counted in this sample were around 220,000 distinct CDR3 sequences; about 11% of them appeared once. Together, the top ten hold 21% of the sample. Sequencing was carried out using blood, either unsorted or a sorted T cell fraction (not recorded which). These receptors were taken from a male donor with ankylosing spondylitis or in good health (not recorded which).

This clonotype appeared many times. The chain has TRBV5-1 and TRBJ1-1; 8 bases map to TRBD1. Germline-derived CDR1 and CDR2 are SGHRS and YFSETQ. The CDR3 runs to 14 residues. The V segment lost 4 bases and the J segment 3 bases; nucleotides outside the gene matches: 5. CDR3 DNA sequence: TGCGCCAGCAGCCGACAGGGGTGGGACACTGAAGCTTTCTTT. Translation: CASSRQGWDTEAFF.

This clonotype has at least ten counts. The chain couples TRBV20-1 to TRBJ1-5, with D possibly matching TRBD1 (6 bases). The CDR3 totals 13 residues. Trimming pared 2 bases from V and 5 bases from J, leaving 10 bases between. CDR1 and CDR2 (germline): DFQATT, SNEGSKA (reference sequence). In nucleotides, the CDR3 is TGCAGTGCTAGACAGGGGCTCGATCAGCCCCAGCATTTT. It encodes CSARQGLDQPQHF.

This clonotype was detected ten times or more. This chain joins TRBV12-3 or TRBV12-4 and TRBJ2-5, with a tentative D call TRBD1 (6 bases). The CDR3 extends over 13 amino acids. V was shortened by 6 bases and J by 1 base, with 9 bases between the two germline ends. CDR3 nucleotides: TGTGCCAGCAGCAAGGACAGCCAAGAGACCCAGTACTTC. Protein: CASSKDSQETQYF.

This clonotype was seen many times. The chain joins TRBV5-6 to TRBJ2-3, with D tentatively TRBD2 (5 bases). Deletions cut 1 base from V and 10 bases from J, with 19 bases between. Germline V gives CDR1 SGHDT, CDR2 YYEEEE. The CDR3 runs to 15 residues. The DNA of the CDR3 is TGTGCCAGCAGCTTGAAAGGACTTCTGGGGTTGGCGCAGTATTTT. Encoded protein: CASSLKGLLGLAQYF.

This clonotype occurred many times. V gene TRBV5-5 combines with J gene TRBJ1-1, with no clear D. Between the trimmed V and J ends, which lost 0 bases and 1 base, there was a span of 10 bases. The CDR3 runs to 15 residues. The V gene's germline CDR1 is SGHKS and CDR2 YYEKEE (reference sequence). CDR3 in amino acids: CASSLAPAANTEAFF. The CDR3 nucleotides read TGTGCCAGCAGCTTGGCCCCGGCAGCGAACACTGAAGCTTTCTTT.